The 9 T cell receptor beta chains in this list originate from one sample, sequenced in a study of T-cell memory formation after mild COVID-19. Each CDR3 protein gets one entry after TCRdb re-called the 5' RACE reads with MiXCR. The sample consists of hundreds of thousands of distinct CDR3 sequences, 23% of them appearing once. Sample: PBMCs or a T cell subset sorted from them (not recorded which). The receptors were gathered from an adult woman who had mild COVID-19 (a few samples of this study predate the infection). Cell type and time point are not known.

This clonotype showed up just a few times. The V call is TRBV3-1, the J call TRBJ2-1; no clear D. The CDR3 covers 16 residues. The germline CDR1 and CDR2 sequences are LGHDT and YNNKEL (reference sequence). The V gene lost 0 bases and the J gene lost 6 bases, with 15 bases spanning the gap. CDR3 coding DNA: TGTGCCAGCAGCCAAGAGTACCTACCTCCTTTCAATGAGCAGTTCTTC. Amino acid sequence: CASSQEYLPPFNEQFF.

The chain uses TRBV20-1 and TRBJ1-6; D unresolved. V was clipped by 4 bases and J by 5 bases, with 9 bases between them. The CDR3 sequence is 13 residues long. From germline, CDR1 is DFQATT and CDR2 SNEGSKA (reference sequence). The CDR3 DNA is TGCAGTGCTAACCCTGGAAATAATTCACCCCTCCACTTT. Translation gives CSANPGNNSPLHF.

Ten or more counts support this clonotype. The chain has TRBV15 and TRBJ2-1; D tentatively reads TRBD1 or TRBD2 (5 bases each). V lost 4 bases, J lost 3 bases, and 22 bases lay in between. The CDR3 consists of 18 residues. CDR1 is LNHNV and CDR2 is YYDKDF in the germline V gene (reference sequence). For the CDR3, the DNA is TGTGCCACCAGCACCCCCAAGGGGACGTTGCAGGTCTACAATGAGCAGTTCTTC. Its protein product is CATSTPKGTLQVYNEQFF.

This clonotype has only a few counts. The rearrangement joins TRBV5-1 to TRBJ1-5; D might be TRBD1 (5 bases). CDR1 is SGHRS, CDR2 YFSETQ, per germline. This CDR3 is built from 15 residues. V lost 1 base to trimming and J lost 4 bases, with 12 bases between them. The DNA for the CDR3 is TGCGCCAGCAGCTTGAGAGGGGATGGTAATCAGCCCCAGCATTTT. It encodes CASSLRGDGNQPQHF. Variable domain in full (rest from reference TRBV5-1 and TRBJ1-5): KAGVTQTPRYLIKTRGQQVTLSCSPISGHRSVSWYQQTPGQGLQFLFEYFSETQRNKGNFPGRFSGRQFSNSRSEMNVSTLELGDSALYLCASSLRGDGNQPQHFGDGTRLSIL.

The rearrangement uses TRBV7-9 and TRBJ2-1; possible D gene TRBD2, 6 bases. Trimming took off 5 bases at V and 4 bases at J, with 9 bases between the two ends. The CDR3 is 13 residues long. CDR1 and CDR2 from the germline V gene are SEHNR and FQNEAQ (reference sequence). In nucleotides, the CDR3 is TGTGCCAGCAGCATGGGACTGTACAATGAGCAGTTCTTC. Residues: CASSMGLYNEQFF.

This clonotype was counted only a few times. This sequence joins TRBV7-3 and TRBJ2-1, with TRBD2 matching 7 bases. The CDR3 length is 18 residues. Germline V gives CDR1 SGHTA, CDR2 FQGTGA. The ends lost 5 bases at V and 7 bases at J; junction bases unmatched: 20. CDR3 DNA: TGTGCCAGCAGCACTAGGGTGGGTGGCGGGAGAGAAAGGAATGAGCAGTTCTTC. This codes for CASSTRVGGGRERNEQFF.

This clonotype was seen only a few times. The chain uses TRBV12-3 or TRBV12-4 and TRBJ2-1, with TRBD2 as a possible D gene (7 bases). V was trimmed by 0 bases and J by 7 bases, leaving 16 bases between them. The CDR3 totals 16 residues. CDR3 sequence (DNA): TGTGCCAGCAGTTTAGCGGGGGGGCCTAGTGGTAATGAGCAGTTCTTC. Its protein product is CASSLAGGPSGNEQFF.

This clonotype has just a few counts. The chain is built from TRBV7-9 and TRBJ2-3; 9 bases agree with TRBD2. The CDR3 runs to 17 residues. Looked up from germline, CDR1 is SEHNR and CDR2 is FQNEAQ (reference sequence). V shed 1 base and J 5 bases; nucleotides not matched to a gene: 10. For the CDR3, the DNA is TGTGCCAGCAGCTTAGGGGGTAGCGGGAGATTCAGAGATACGCAGTATTTT. Translated, it gives CASSLGGSGRFRDTQYF.

This sequence joins TRBV19 and TRBJ1-1, with unresolved D. The V end lost 3 bases, the J end lost 0 bases, and 11 bases lay between the germline ends. The CDR3 sequence is 15 residues long. The germline V gene has CDR1 LNHDA and CDR2 SQIVND (reference sequence). The CDR3 DNA sequence: TGTGCCAGTAGTATTATCGGCAGTATGAACACTGAAGCTTTCTTT. Translating it yields CASSIIGSMNTEAFF.